One and the same sample provided the 28 T cell receptor beta chains below, sequenced in a study of blood T cells in healthy people across ages. A sample-barcoded 5' primer and a J-beta primer mix were used in a second PCR of roughly 7 to 11 cycles. TCRdb redid the calling of the 5' RACE reads with MiXCR, one entry per CDR3 protein. The table records about a million distinct CDR3 sequences, around two fifths of them present only once. Sequenced: blood. These receptors were taken from a man aged 18-30 years in good health.

In its sample, this clonotype was seen a few times. The chain links TRBV5-1 to TRBJ2-3; TRBD1 agrees at 8 bases. CDR1 SGHRS and CDR2 YFSETQ come from the germline V gene. With V trimmed by 2 bases and J by 2 bases, 7 bases remained unmatched. This CDR3 is built from 16 residues. The CDR3 coding sequence is TGCGCCAGCAGCTTTTCCGACAGGGGAAACACAGATACGCAGTATTTT. Encoded protein: CASSFSDRGNTDTQYF.

The chain has TRBV7-2 and TRBJ1-3; D might be TRBD1 (6 bases). V lost 2 bases to trimming and J lost 2 bases, with 7 bases between them. The length of the CDR3 is 14 residues. CDR1 and CDR2 from the germline V gene are SGHTA and FQGNSA. The CDR3 is CASSLSGAGNTIYF. The CDR3, as DNA: TGTGCCAGCAGCTTATCAGGGGCTGGAAACACCATATATTTT.

About this clonotype: A junction end diverges from the germline sequence, so it may reflect a read error. The genes are TRBV20-1 and TRBJ2-7; 10 positions match TRBD1. In germline, CDR1 is DFQATT, CDR2 SNEGSKA (reference sequence). The CDR3 has 15 residues. The CDR3 DNA is TGCAGTGTTAGAGCCCGGGACAGGGGCTCCTACGAGCAGTACTTC. Its translation: CSVRARDRGSYEQYF.

The chain uses TRBV24-1 and TRBJ2-1; weak D call: TRBD2 (6 bases). Trimming left V 7 bases short and J 6 bases short, with 21 bases between. Germline CDR1 reads KGHDR; CDR2 reads SFDVKD. The length of the CDR3 is 16 residues. In DNA form, the CDR3 reads TGTGCCACCAGGGGTAGTGCGCGGACGGAGGGCAATGAGCAGTTCTTC. Translated: CATRGSARTEGNEQFF.

The chain combines TRBV20-1 with TRBJ1-5, with 7 bases fitting TRBD1. This CDR3 spans 13 amino acids. Germline CDR1 reads DFQATT; CDR2 reads SNEGSKA (reference sequence). CDR3 in amino acids: CGTARNSNQPQHF. CDR3 DNA: TGCGGGACAGCACGTAATAGCAATCAGCCCCAGCATTTT.

V usage is TRBV7-2 and J usage is TRBJ1-1; D gene uncertain. This CDR3 has 15 residues. Germline CDR1 is SGHTA and CDR2 is FQGNSA. V was shortened by 2 bases and J by 0 bases, with 10 bases between the two germline ends. The DNA for the CDR3 is TGTGCCAGCAGCTTACAGCTAATCATGAACACTGAAGCTTTCTTT. Amino acids: CASSLQLIMNTEAFF.

The rearrangement joins TRBV20-1 to TRBJ1-1; a possible D gene is TRBD1 (5 bases). CDR1 is DFQATT, CDR2 SNEGSKA, per germline (reference sequence). This CDR3 has 15 residues. The V end lost 0 bases, the J end lost 1 base, and 12 bases lay between the germline ends. The CDR3 here is CSARDPGRKNTEAFF. The CDR3 DNA reads as TGCAGTGCTAGAGATCCGGGACGAAAGAACACTGAAGCTTTCTTT.

This chain joins TRBV7-2 and TRBJ2-5; 9 bases align to TRBD1. The ends lost 6 bases at V and 4 bases at J; junction bases unmatched: 6. CDR1 SGHTA and CDR2 FQGNSA come from the germline V gene. CDR3 size: 14 residues. The CDR3 nucleotides are TGTGCCAGCAGATTGGACAGGGGCGTAGAGACCCAGTACTTC. Its protein is CASRLDRGVETQYF.

This clonotype was seen a handful of times. The rearrangement uses TRBV19 and TRBJ1-1; D not certain. The CDR3 has 17 residues. CDR1 is LNHDA, CDR2 SQIVND, per germline (reference sequence). The V end lost 5 bases, the J end lost 3 bases, and 22 bases lay between the germline ends. The CDR3 here is CASSSSPGNSRDTEAFF. DNA of the CDR3: TGTGCCAGTAGTTCATCCCCCGGGAATTCGAGGGACACTGAAGCTTTCTTT.

The chain carries TRBV29-1 and TRBJ1-2; 8 bases agree with TRBD1. Germline CDR1 is SQVTM and CDR2 is ANQGSEA. The CDR3 spans 11 residues. Germline trimming cut 5 bases from V and 7 bases from J; bases unmatched to any gene: 3. The chain's CDR3 is CSVTDRGGYTF. As DNA, the CDR3 is TGCAGCGTTACTGACAGGGGTGGCTACACCTTC.

This chain links TRBV5-6 with TRBJ1-1; D uncertain. CDR1 is SGHDT, CDR2 YYEEEE, per germline. With 0 bases removed from V and 6 bases from J, the gap between germline ends came to 15 bases. CDR3 length: 15 residues. The chain's CDR3 is CASSLGTGWLSEAFF. The CDR3 DNA reads TGTGCCAGCAGCTTGGGGACGGGTTGGTTGTCTGAAGCTTTCTTT.

V gene TRBV3-1 combines with J gene TRBJ1-3; unclear D gene. The V end was cut by 0 bases, the J end by 0 bases, with 6 bases between. CDR3 length equals 15 residues. Germline CDR1 and CDR2: LGHDT and YNNKEL (reference sequence). The CDR3 nucleotides are TGTGCCAGCAGCCAAGATCCGGACTCTGGAAACACCATATATTTT. Its translation is CASSQDPDSGNTIYF. Together with reference TRBV3-1 and TRBJ1-3, the CDR3 gives the full variable domain: DTAVSQTPKYLVTQMGNDKSIKCEQNLGHDTMYWYKQDSKKFLKIMFSYNNKELIINETVPNRFSPKSPDKAHLNLHINSLELGDSAVYFCASSQDPDSGNTIYFGEGSWLTVV.

This clonotype was observed a handful of times. The J gene is TRBJ1-2, the V gene TRBV20-1; 8 bases are a match to TRBD1. V trimming: 3 bases; J trimming: 7 bases; junction bases outside the gene matches: 4. Per germline, CDR1 DFQATT and CDR2 SNEGSKA (reference sequence). The CDR3 runs to 12 residues. Here the CDR3 DNA reads TGCAGTGCTAGGGACAGGGATCCTGGCTACACCTTC. As protein: CSARDRDPGYTF.

This clonotype has just a few counts. The chain carries TRBV7-8 and TRBJ2-2; D possibly corresponds to TRBD1 (5 bases). From germline, CDR1 is SGHVS and CDR2 FQNEAQ. The CDR3 contains 15 residues. V was clipped by 5 bases and J by 4 bases, with 14 bases between them. The CDR3 sequence: CASSPLQGPTGELFF. CDR3 DNA: TGTGCCAGCAGCCCACTTCAGGGTCCCACCGGGGAGCTGTTTTTT.

J is TRBJ2-2 and V is TRBV10-3; perhaps TRBD1 as D (5 bases). This CDR3 contains 19 residues. Trimming pared 0 bases from V and 6 bases from J, leaving 23 bases between. Germline assignment: CDR1 ENHRY and CDR2 SYGVKD. The CDR3 sequence: CAISESDIRSIEAAGELFF. DNA of the CDR3: TGTGCCATCAGTGAGTCGGACATTAGAAGCATCGAGGCCGCCGGGGAGCTGTTTTTT.

The chain carries TRBV5-1 and TRBJ2-5; D could derive from TRBD1 or TRBD2 (5 bases each). The V and J ends lost 3 bases and 5 bases respectively, with 11 bases between them. The CDR3 runs 13 residues. Per germline, CDR1 SGHRS and CDR2 YFSETQ. CDR3 protein: CASSWGPEETQYF. As DNA, the CDR3 is TGCGCCAGCAGCTGGGGACCCGAGGAGACCCAGTACTTC.

CDR3 DNA sequence: TGTGCCAGCAGTGTGGAGGGCCCTGCTTATACGGGCTACACCTTC. This sequence encodes CASSVEGPAYTGYTF. V gene TRBV25-1 combines with J gene TRBJ1-2; D unresolved. Germline CDR1 and CDR2: MGHDK and SYGVNS. The CDR3 spans 15 residues. Trimming removed 4 bases at V and 8 bases at J, with 20 bases between.

The genes are TRBV12-3 or TRBV12-4 and TRBJ2-5, with 8 nucleotides matching TRBD1. The CDR3 runs 16 residues. Trimming at V came to 6 bases and at J to 11 bases, leaving 20 bases not matched to a gene. CDR3 loop: CASSPLTGTGTNEQYF. The CDR3 DNA sequence: TGTGCCAGCAGCCCCCTAACCGGGACAGGAACCAATGAGCAGTACTTC.

The chain recombines TRBV20-1 with TRBJ1-3; no reliable D call. The CDR3 sequence is 15 residues long. The V end was cut by 5 bases, the J end by 2 bases, with 16 bases between. Germline V CDR1 and CDR2: DFQATT, SNEGSKA (reference sequence). CDR3 nucleotides: TGCAGTGCTGGGTCGTCAAGGGCGACTGGAAACACCATATATTTT. Translating it yields CSAGSSRATGNTIYF.

The chain links TRBV4-3 to TRBJ2-1; 7 nucleotides match TRBD2. The CDR3 totals 18 residues. In germline, CDR1 is LGHNA, CDR2 YSLEER. J gave up 0 bases and V 1 base, and 9 bases lay outside the gene matches. CDR3 DNA sequence: TGCGCCAGCAGCCAAGGAGACGGGGGGACGAGCTCCTACAATGAGCAGTTCTTC. Protein sequence: CASSQGDGGTSSYNEQFF.

This clonotype was counted between two and nine times. V gene TRBV12-3 or TRBV12-4 combines with J gene TRBJ2-1; possible D gene TRBD2, 6 bases. The germline V and J ends were trimmed by 6 bases and 7 bases, with 10 bases remaining between them. The CDR3 spans 12 residues. The CDR3 nucleotides are TGTGCCAGCAGCCGCCTAGCGAATGAGCAGTTCTTC. This codes for CASSRLANEQFF.

This chain joins TRBV4-3 and TRBJ2-7; maybe TRBD2 (5 bases). The CDR3 totals 16 residues. Germline V gene sequence: CDR1 LGHNA, CDR2 YSLEER. Trimming removed 2 bases from V and 2 bases from J, with 16 bases in between. In nucleotides, the CDR3 is TGCGCCAGCAGCCAAAAAGTTGGAGGTTCTCCCTACGAGCAGTACTTC. As protein: CASSQKVGGSPYEQYF.

Remarks on this clonotype: This may be a read error, as it is one base from a much larger clone. The chain employs TRBV5-1 and TRBJ1-4; 7 bases map to TRBD1. This CDR3 region has 14 residues. Germline CDR1 reads SGHRS; CDR2 reads YFSETQ. Written as DNA, the CDR3 is TGCGCCAGCAGCCCCACAGGGGATAATGGAAAACTGTTTTTT. This encodes CASSPTGDNGKLFF.

The J gene is TRBJ2-3, the V gene TRBV6-6; D is ambiguous. Germline loops: CDR1 MNHNY, CDR2 SVGAGI (reference sequence). Trimming shortened V by 5 bases and J by 7 bases, and 16 bases separated the two germline ends. CDR3 length equals 14 residues. CDR3 sequence: CASSPRTVENTQYF. The CDR3, as DNA: TGTGCCAGCAGTCCAAGGACGGTGGAAAATACGCAGTATTTT.

This chain links TRBV6-2 or TRBV6-3 with TRBJ1-2, with D uncertain. Germline loops: CDR1 MNHEY, CDR2 SVGEGT. The CDR3 has 13 amino acids. V dropped 2 bases and J dropped 10 bases, with 14 bases sitting between them. DNA for the CDR3: TGTGCCAGCAGTTACCACCTAACCGGCGACTACACCTTC. The encoded protein is CASSYHLTGDYTF.

The chain is built from TRBV12-3 or TRBV12-4 and TRBJ2-3; 8 nucleotides agree with TRBD2. CDR3 length equals 14 residues. Losses at the gene ends were 5 bases for V and 5 bases for J; bases not matched to a gene: 6. This CDR3 is CASSVRGGVDTQYF. CDR3 in DNA: TGTGCCAGCAGTGTACGGGGGGGCGTAGATACGCAGTATTTT.

There are a few counts of this clonotype. The germline gene is not matched at one end of the junction; a read error may be the cause. This chain links TRBV12-3 or TRBV12-4 with TRBJ1-5; the match to TRBD1 covers 10 bases. The CDR3 loop spans 14 amino acids. This chain's CDR3 is CASRSTGGKQPQHF. CDR3 DNA: TGTGCCAGCAGGTCGACAGGGGGCAAACAGCCCCAGCATTTT.

This clonotype was observed a handful of times. The V call is TRBV7-3, the J call TRBJ1-1; no definite D call. This CDR3 has 13 amino acids. Per the germline V gene, CDR1 is SGHTA and CDR2 is FQGTGA. The V and J ends lost 1 base and 5 bases respectively, with 8 bases between them. Written as DNA, the CDR3 is TGTGCCAGCAGCTTAAAGAGGGATACTGAAGCTTTCTTT. It codes for CASSLKRDTEAFF.